This T cell receptor beta chain is drawn from a study of shared T cell receptors in the human thymus. The junction had 8 bases not matched to a gene; V was cut back by 3 bases and J by 4 bases. In germline, CDR1 is WNHNN, CDR2 SYGVQD (reference sequence). This CDR3 is built from 16 residues. Sequencing was performed with immunoSEQ multiplex PCR; in TCRdb, only in-frame clones are kept and a portion is missing. The profile covers some 400,000 clones, with around 95% appearing a single time and about 0.02% taken by the ten largest. Material for sequencing was thymocytes. The receptor was derived from a human donor. The gene calls are TRBV10-1 and TRBJ2-2; the match to TRBD2 covers 7 bases. Here the CDR3 reads CASSEFTSVTTGELFF. The DNA for the CDR3 is TGCGCCAGCAGTGAATTTACTAGCGTGACCACCGGGGAGCTGTTTTTT.